The next 15 T cell receptor beta chains were all read from a single sample in a study of T cells after yellow fever vaccination. TCRdb used MiXCR to reprocess the 5' RACE reads, holding one entry per CDR3 protein. The sample lists 450,000 to 650,000 distinct CDR3 sequences, roughly 14% occurring once. Specimen: PBMCs, collected on the day of the yellow fever booster vaccination. These TCRs come from a man between 25 and 39 years old who received the YFV17D yellow fever vaccine.

V usage is TRBV4-2 and J usage is TRBJ2-3; 11 nucleotides align to TRBD1. The V segment lost 5 bases and the J segment 4 bases; nucleotides outside the gene matches: 5. Germline V gene data show CDR1 as LGHNA and CDR2 as YNFKEQ. CDR3 length: 15 amino acids. The CDR3 bases are TGTGCCAGCAGCACCCGGACAGGGGGCTCAGATACGCAGTATTTT. It translates to CASSTRTGGSDTQYF.

The gene calls are TRBV18 and TRBJ2-1; 12 bases agree with TRBD2. Trimming cost V 8 bases and J 5 bases; bases outside gene matches: 10. The CDR3 totals 16 residues. Germline assignment: CDR1 KGHSH and CDR2 LQKENI. This chain's CDR3 is CASASMRLAGDNEQFF. The CDR3 nucleotides read TGTGCCAGCGCTTCAATGAGACTAGCGGGAGACAATGAGCAGTTCTTC.

This clonotype was counted at least ten times. V is TRBV12-3 or TRBV12-4 and J is TRBJ2-5; unclear D gene. The CDR3 extends over 11 amino acids. The V end lost 6 bases, the J end lost 3 bases, and 5 bases lay between the germline ends. The CDR3 nucleotides read TGTGCCAGCAGCCAAAAAGAGACCCAGTACTTC. This codes for CASSQKETQYF.

CDR3 residues: CASNSGDRQETQYF. Here the CDR3 DNA reads TGCGCCAGCAACTCTGGTGACAGGCAAGAGACCCAGTACTTC. This chain joins TRBV5-1 and TRBJ2-5, with a tentative D call TRBD1 (6 bases). This CDR3 region has 14 residues. Between the trimmed V and J ends, which lost 6 bases and 2 bases, there was a span of 14 bases. Looked up from germline, CDR1 is SGHRS and CDR2 is YFSETQ.

This sequence joins TRBV3-1 and TRBJ2-7; TRBD2 might be the D (5 bases). Trimming removed 4 bases from V and 7 bases from J, with 17 bases in between. From germline, CDR1 is LGHDT and CDR2 YNNKEL (reference sequence). The CDR3 length is 14 residues. This CDR3 reads CASSPGGHRGEQYF. The DNA for the CDR3 is TGTGCCAGCAGCCCCGGAGGTCACCGAGGGGAGCAGTACTTC.

The V and J genes are TRBV9 and TRBJ1-4; 7 bases fit TRBD1. V gave up 3 bases and J gave up 7 bases; unmatched junction bases: 6. Germline V lookup: CDR1 SGDLS, CDR2 YYNGEE. This CDR3 comprises 14 residues. The CDR3 here is CASSEGAVVEKLFF. The CDR3 nucleotides read TGTGCCAGCAGCGAGGGGGCCGTGGTTGAAAAACTGTTTTTT.

The chain carries TRBV5-1 and TRBJ1-1, with no clear D. Trimming left V 6 bases short and J 3 bases short, with 9 bases between. This CDR3 is built from 12 residues. Germline CDR1 and CDR2: SGHRS and YFSETQ. CDR3 in DNA: TGCGCCAGCACCAACAGCTACACTGAAGCTTTCTTT. Residues: CASTNSYTEAFF.

The sample holds a few counts of this clonotype. The chain links TRBV5-1 to TRBJ2-7; D not certain. V gave up 0 bases and J gave up 3 bases, with 13 bases separating them. CDR1 is SGHRS, CDR2 YFSETQ, per germline. The CDR3 covers 15 residues. In nucleotides, the CDR3 is TGCGCCAGCAGCTTGGGTAACGGAGACGGCTACGAGCAGTACTTC. Amino acids: CASSLGNGDGYEQYF.

The J gene is TRBJ2-3, the V gene TRBV5-1; no reliable D call. Trimming left V 3 bases short and J 4 bases short, with 15 bases between. The CDR3 runs 15 residues. The germline CDR1 and CDR2 sequences are SGHRS and YFSETQ. The CDR3 nucleotides read TGCGCCAGCAGCTCTGGATCGGTACTGTCAGATACGCAGTATTTT. Translated: CASSSGSVLSDTQYF.

The genes are TRBV20-1 and TRBJ2-1; 7 bases align to TRBD2. Germline CDR1 is DFQATT and CDR2 is SNEGSKA (reference sequence). The CDR3 consists of 16 residues. With 1 base clipped from V and 4 bases from J, the junction kept 10 bases outside the gene matches. This chain's CDR3 is CSARVFAGAGYNEQFF. CDR3 bases: TGCAGTGCTAGAGTGTTTGCGGGAGCGGGGTACAATGAGCAGTTCTTC.

There are a few counts of this clonotype. V gene TRBV27 combines with J gene TRBJ1-2; the D gene is possibly TRBD1 (5 bases). In germline, CDR1 is MNHEY, CDR2 SMNVEV (reference sequence). V lost 0 bases to trimming and J lost 7 bases, with 15 bases between them. There are 15 residues in the CDR3. CDR3 nucleotide sequence: TGTGCCAGCAGTTTATCTCGAAACCAGGGAGGTGGCTACACCTTC. Its protein product is CASSLSRNQGGGYTF.

This clonotype has only a few counts. The chain uses TRBV7-3 and TRBJ2-3; D unresolved. The V end was cut by 5 bases, the J end by 6 bases, with 9 bases between. The CDR3 contains 12 residues. Germline-derived CDR1 and CDR2 are SGHTA and FQGTGA. DNA for the CDR3: TGTGCCAGCAGCATTACCCCGGATACGCAGTATTTT. This codes for CASSITPDTQYF.

The sample holds a few counts of this clonotype. This rearrangement joins TRBV7-3 to TRBJ1-1; D perhaps matches TRBD1 (6 bases). Germline V gives CDR1 SGHTA, CDR2 FQGTGA. V lost 5 bases and J 0 bases, leaving 10 bases between the germline ends. CDR3 length: 14 residues. CDR3: CASSKDSLNTEAFF. The CDR3 DNA is TGTGCCAGCAGCAAGGACAGTCTGAACACTGAAGCTTTCTTT.

Only a few counts were recorded for this clonotype. The chain joins TRBV28 to TRBJ2-7, with D possibly called TRBD1 or TRBD2 (5 bases each). V was shortened by 5 bases and J by 2 bases, with 13 bases between the two germline ends. In germline, CDR1 is MDHEN, CDR2 SYDVKM. This CDR3 has 14 amino acids. CDR3 protein: CASSDRDGTYEQYF. The CDR3 DNA follows: TGTGCCAGCAGTGACCGGGACGGAACCTACGAGCAGTACTTC.

This chain links TRBV27 with TRBJ2-3; D may match TRBD1 or TRBD2 (5 bases each). The CDR3 has 12 residues. V lost 4 bases to trimming and J lost 5 bases, with 7 bases between them. The V gene's germline CDR1 is MNHEY and CDR2 SMNVEV (reference sequence). CDR3 sequence reads: CASSWDGDTQYF. The CDR3 coding sequence is TGTGCCAGCAGTTGGGACGGAGATACGCAGTATTTT.